A single sample gave rise to the 16 T cell receptor beta chains below, sequenced in a study of T cells in localized non-small cell lung cancer. The protocol was immunoSEQ multiplex PCR, while the TCRdb copy is restricted to in-frame clones and leaves out a portion. The table has tens of thousands of clones, just over 85% seen once. The material was peripheral blood, obtained before any cancer treatment. All receptors come from a woman aged 35 to 75 with stage I lung adenocarcinoma.

The chain joins TRBV2 to TRBJ2-5; possibly TRBD2 for D (6 bases). This CDR3 is built from 14 residues. In germline, CDR1 is SNHLY, CDR2 FYNNEI. With 4 bases removed from V and 2 bases from J, the gap between germline ends came to 11 bases. The CDR3 protein is CASSGVSGQETQYF. For the CDR3, the DNA is TGTGCCAGCAGTGGGGTTAGCGGACAAGAGACCCAGTACTTC.

By share, this clone ranks as medium-sized. This chain uses TRBV7-2 with TRBJ2-3, with D hard to call. V was trimmed by 1 base and J by 0 bases, leaving 11 bases between them. The germline gives CDR1 SGHTA, CDR2 FQGNSA. The CDR3 extends over 16 amino acids. CDR3 nucleotides: TGTGCCAGCAGCTTAGAACATCCTCCTAGCACAGATACGCAGTATTTT. Translated, it gives CASSLEHPPSTDTQYF.

Only one count was recorded for this clone. The rearrangement uses TRBV18 and TRBJ2-7; possible D gene TRBD1, 6 bases. The CDR3 runs to 15 residues. Trimming removed 2 bases from V and 3 bases from J, with 14 bases in between. CDR1 and CDR2 (germline): KGHSH, LQKENI. CDR3 in amino acids: CASSPATGQYYEQYF. For the CDR3, the DNA is TGTGCCAGCTCACCAGCGACAGGTCAGTACTACGAGCAGTACTTC.

The rearrangement links TRBV7-8 to TRBJ1-6, with D possibly being TRBD1 (6 bases). The CDR3 covers 15 residues. The V end lost 4 bases, the J end lost 9 bases, and 16 bases lay between the germline ends. Germline lookup yields CDR1 SGHVS and CDR2 FQNEAQ. CDR3 in DNA: TGTGCCAGCAGCTCTCTACAGGGTTACGGTTCACCCCTCCACTTT. Protein sequence: CASSSLQGYGSPLHF.

A remark on this clone: Other DNA sequences in this specimen translate into the identical CDR3. The rearrangement uses TRBV28 and TRBJ2-3; no definite D call. V lost 6 bases, J lost 2 bases, and 6 bases lay in between. Germline V gene sequence: CDR1 MDHEN, CDR2 SYDVKM. The CDR3 length is 12 residues. CDR3 DNA: TGTGCCAGCAGCCCCCCCACAGATACGCAGTATTTT. The encoded protein is CASSPPTDTQYF.

The V call is TRBV30, the J call TRBJ1-5; D is undetermined. Between the trimmed V and J ends, which lost 3 bases and 0 bases, there was a span of 9 bases. Germline V gene lookup returns CDR1 GTSNPN and CDR2 SVGIG (reference sequence). This CDR3 has 14 amino acids. Written as DNA, the CDR3 is TGTGCCTGGAGAGCTGGGAATAGCAATCAGCCCCAGCATTTT. It specifies CAWRAGNSNQPQHF. Full variable domain (missing parts from reference TRBV30 and TRBJ1-5): SQTIHQWPATLVQPVGSPLSLECTVEGTSNPNLYWYRQAAGRGLQLLFYSVGIGQISSEVPQNLSASRPQDRQFILSSKKLLLSDSGFYLCAWRAGNSNQPQHFGDGTRLSIL.

CDR3 protein: CAWSVSGDGYTF. CDR3 sequence (DNA): TGTGCCTGGAGTGTCTCAGGGGATGGCTACACCTTC. V gene TRBV30 combines with J gene TRBJ1-2; D is possibly TRBD1 (6 bases). From germline, CDR1 is GTSNPN and CDR2 SVGIG (reference sequence). The CDR3 loop spans 12 amino acids. Trimming stripped 0 bases from V and 6 bases from J, with 8 bases between.

The chain has TRBV7-8 and TRBJ1-5, with 8 nucleotides matching TRBD1. With 4 bases clipped from V and 1 base from J, the junction kept 12 bases outside the gene matches. The CDR3 runs 18 residues. Germline V gene data show CDR1 as SGHVS and CDR2 as FQNEAQ. The CDR3 sequence: CASSSGRQGTWSNQPQHF. The CDR3 coding sequence is TGTGCCAGCAGCTCAGGAAGACAGGGGACCTGGAGCAATCAGCCCCAGCATTTT.

The V call is TRBV29-1, the J call TRBJ1-1; perhaps TRBD1 as D (5 bases). V lost 1 base and J 4 bases, leaving 7 bases between the germline ends. The CDR3 loop spans 12 amino acids. The V gene's germline CDR1 is SQVTM and CDR2 ANQGSEA. CDR3 residues: CSVEVGTTEAFF. The CDR3 nucleotides are TGCAGCGTTGAAGTGGGGACCACTGAAGCTTTCTTT. Complete variable domain (other parts from reference TRBV29-1 and TRBJ1-1): SAVISQKPSRDICQRGTSLTIQCQVDSQVTMMFWYRQQPGQSLTLIATANQGSEATYESGFVIDKFPISRPNLTFSTLTVSNMSPEDSSIYLCSVEVGTTEAFFGQGTRLTVV.

In its sample, this clone was seen a few times. The chain recombines TRBV11-2 with TRBJ2-7; the D is unclear. This CDR3 has 11 amino acids. The germline V gene has CDR1 SGHAT and CDR2 FQNNGV. V was shortened by 5 bases and J by 1 base, with 3 bases between the two germline ends. The CDR3 region has the DNA TGTGCCAGCAGCATTTCCTACGAGCAGTACTTC. Encoded protein: CASSISYEQYF.

The chain carries TRBV6-5 and TRBJ1-1; a weak D match, TRBD1 (5 bases). V was trimmed by 2 bases and J by 4 bases, leaving 11 bases between them. Per germline, CDR1 MNHEY and CDR2 SVGAGI. The CDR3 is 14 residues long. The CDR3 sequence: CASSYPGSVTEAFF. Written as DNA, the CDR3 is TGTGCCAGCAGTTACCCAGGGTCCGTCACTGAAGCTTTCTTT.

The J gene is TRBJ1-1, the V gene TRBV6-5, with D perhaps matching TRBD1 (5 bases). The CDR3 has 16 amino acids. Trimming shortened V by 2 bases and J by 0 bases, and 13 bases separated the two germline ends. Germline V gives CDR1 MNHEY, CDR2 SVGAGI. The CDR3 bases are TGTGCCAGCAGTTACACCACCGGGACTCTGAACACTGAAGCTTTCTTT. It encodes CASSYTTGTLNTEAFF.

The J gene is TRBJ2-1, the V gene TRBV6-6; the match to TRBD2 covers 10 bases. Germline V CDR1 and CDR2: MNHNY, SVGAGI (reference sequence). The CDR3 is made up of 14 amino acids. V was clipped by 7 bases and J by 4 bases; unmatched bases: 4. The CDR3 is CASNSGGPYNEQFF. DNA for the CDR3: TGTGCCAGCAATAGCGGGGGGCCATACAATGAGCAGTTCTTC.

The chain is built from TRBV27 and TRBJ2-7; weak D call: TRBD2 (5 bases). The CDR3 has 14 residues. V was clipped by 6 bases and J by 5 bases, with 17 bases between them. CDR1 and CDR2 from the germline V gene are MNHEY and SMNVEV (reference sequence). The CDR3 sequence: CASSKLRGYDEQYF. The CDR3 DNA sequence: TGTGCCAGCAGCAAACTACGGGGTTACGACGAGCAGTACTTC.

The gene calls are TRBV14 and TRBJ2-2; unclear D gene. CDR1 is SGHDN and CDR2 is FVKESK in the germline V gene. The CDR3 runs to 13 residues. Trimming took off 4 bases at V and 4 bases at J, with 7 bases between the two ends. CDR3 amino acids: CASSRSVTGELFF. The DNA of the CDR3 is TGTGCCAGCAGCCGATCGGTCACCGGGGAGCTGTTTTTT.

This chain uses TRBV6-1 with TRBJ2-7; D tentatively reads TRBD1 or TRBD2 (6 bases each). The CDR3 extends over 13 amino acids. The V gene lost 5 bases and the J gene lost 7 bases, with 15 bases spanning the gap. The germline V gene encodes CDR1 MNHNS and CDR2 SASEGT. CDR3 region: CASSLSQGREQYF. The CDR3 nucleotides are TGTGCCAGCAGTCTATCTCAGGGGAGGGAGCAGTACTTC.